This passage covers 3 T cell receptor beta chains from one sample sequenced in a study of CD8 T cells in Susac syndrome. With random hexamers, roughly 0.45 to 1 ug RNA was reverse transcribed. TCRdb reprocessed the immunoSEQ multiplex PCR reads via MiXCR and lists one record per CDR3 protein. The sample includes 150,000 or so distinct CDR3 sequences, 95% of them seen just once. Sequenced sample: CD4+ T cells from PBMCs. These receptors all stem from a human donor with Susac syndrome.

The chain's CDR3 is CASRPGTGGLHQPQHF. DNA of the CDR3: TGTGCCAGCAGGCCCGGGACAGGGGGCCTCCATCAGCCCCAGCATTTT. J is TRBJ1-5 and V is TRBV2; 12 bases map to TRBD1. Germline CDR1 is SNHLY and CDR2 is FYNNEI. After removal of 6 bases from V and 5 bases from J, the junction contained 8 bases not matched to a gene. The CDR3 extends over 16 amino acids.

In its sample, this clonotype was seen once. The J gene is TRBJ1-5, the V gene TRBV2; D may be TRBD1 (6 bases). V was shortened by 7 bases and J by 5 bases, with 12 bases between the two germline ends. In germline, CDR1 is SNHLY, CDR2 FYNNEI. The CDR3 covers 13 residues. The DNA of the CDR3 is TGTGCCAGCAACCGACAGGTGGATCAGCCCCAGCATTTT. Translation: CASNRQVDQPQHF.

The chain combines TRBV7-8 with TRBJ2-3; 11 bases line up with TRBD2. This CDR3 spans 16 amino acids. V shed 5 bases, J shed 2 bases, and the junction held 6 bases outside the gene matches. The germline gives CDR1 SGHVS, CDR2 FQNEAQ. The DNA for the CDR3 is TGTGCCAGCAGCCCCAGACTAGCGGGAATCACAGATACGCAGTATTTT. Translation: CASSPRLAGITDTQYF. Based on the CDR3 plus reference TRBV7-8 and TRBJ2-3, the full variable domain is GAGVSQSPRYKVAKRGQDVALRCDPISGHVSLFWYQQALGQGPEFLTYFQNEAQLDKSGLPSDRFFAERPEGSVSTLKIQRTQQEDSAVYLCASSPRLAGITDTQYFGPGTRLTVL.